These 22 T cell receptor beta chains originate from one sample sequenced in a study of blood T cell repertoires in COVID-19. The data were produced by immunoSEQ multiplex PCR, yet TCRdb's version contains in-frame clones alone and is incomplete. Of about 330,000 clones listed, 88% are singletons. The sequencing input was PBMCs or T cells enriched from blood (not recorded which). Receptors originate from a man between 25 and 39 years old who had recovered from COVID-19.

In this sample, this clone turned up once. DNA of the CDR3: TGTGCCAGCAGTTTGGGGACAGGGAGTCAGCCCCAGCATTTT. This encodes CASSLGTGSQPQHF. This chain joins TRBV28 and TRBJ1-5; 9 bases map to TRBD1. The V and J ends lost 3 bases and 6 bases, in that order; junction bases with no gene match: 3. The length of the CDR3 is 14 residues. Germline lookup yields CDR1 MDHEN and CDR2 SYDVKM.

The chain carries TRBV5-1 and TRBJ1-1; D might be TRBD1 (5 bases). The CDR3 consists of 16 residues. Trimming took off 4 bases at V and 1 base at J, with 17 bases between the two ends. The V gene's germline CDR1 is SGHRS and CDR2 YFSETQ. The CDR3 sequence: CASSLGPTERNTEAFF. The CDR3 DNA sequence: TGCGCCAGCAGCCTGGGTCCGACAGAGAGGAACACTGAAGCTTTCTTT.

This chain connects TRBV4-2 to TRBJ2-7; 7 bases line up with TRBD2. CDR1 is LGHNA and CDR2 is YNFKEQ in the germline V gene. V was clipped by 0 bases and J by 13 bases; unmatched bases: 24. The length of the CDR3 is 18 residues. CDR3 residues: CASSQDSPYPATSAALYF. The CDR3 region has the DNA TGTGCCAGCAGCCAAGATTCCCCCTATCCCGCTACTAGCGCGGCTCTTTACTTC.

The rearrangement uses TRBV18 and TRBJ1-2, with D possibly being TRBD1 (5 bases). Germline CDR1 KGHSH, CDR2 LQKENI. The CDR3 is 15 amino acids. V was cut by 3 bases and J by 4 bases, with 15 bases left in between. Here the CDR3 reads CASSPIAGTAYGYTF. The CDR3 DNA is TGTGCCAGCTCACCCATCGCCGGGACTGCCTATGGCTACACCTTC. Full variable domain (rest looked up from reference TRBV18 and TRBJ1-2): NAGVMQNPRHLVRRRGQEARLRCSPMKGHSHVYWYRQLPEEGLKFMVYLQKENIIDESGMPKERFSAEFPKEGPSILRIQQVVRGDSAAYFCASSPIAGTAYGYTFGSGTRLTVV.

The chain uses TRBV21-1 and TRBJ1-3; the table's D call of TRBD1 was not tested on the DNA. TRBV21-1 is designated a pseudogene. This CDR3 is 16 amino acids long. DNA of the CDR3: TGTGCCAGCTTCACCCTGACAGGGCGCGCTGGAAACACCATATATTTT. Translation: CASFTLTGRAGNTIYF.

This clone was detected only a few times. The chain combines TRBV2 with TRBJ2-7; no firm D call. Germline CDR1 reads SNHLY; CDR2 reads FYNNEI. V was trimmed by 3 bases and J by 3 bases, leaving 9 bases between them. There are 13 residues in the CDR3. The CDR3 sequence: CASSDGKFYEQYF. The CDR3, as DNA: TGTGCCAGCAGTGATGGCAAATTCTACGAGCAGTACTTC.

The J gene is TRBJ2-1, the V gene TRBV7-3, with D possibly being TRBD1 (7 bases). The CDR3 runs 15 residues. Germline assignment: CDR1 SGHTA and CDR2 FQGTGA. V was cut by 5 bases and J by 0 bases, with 11 bases left in between. Written as DNA, the CDR3 is TGTGCCAGCAGCGCGGGACAGAGCTCCTACAATGAGCAGTTCTTC. It translates to CASSAGQSSYNEQFF.

The J gene is TRBJ1-2, the V gene TRBV6-5; D is unresolved. Germline values: CDR1 MNHEY, CDR2 SVGAGI. Trimming cost V 6 bases and J 8 bases, with 7 bases left between them. This CDR3 contains 10 residues. The CDR3 DNA follows: TGTGCCAGCAGGGCCTGGGGCTACACCTTC. Translating gives CASRAWGYTF.

This clone was seen only once. Within the sample, other DNA sequences also encode this same CDR3. The chain uses TRBV7-9 and TRBJ2-5; possibly TRBD2 for D (5 bases). The V and J ends lost 1 base and 5 bases respectively, with 8 bases between them. Germline CDR1 is SEHNR and CDR2 is FQNEAQ (reference sequence). This CDR3 comprises 13 residues. In DNA form, the CDR3 reads TGTGCCAGCAGCTTAGGTACGGGGGAGACCCAGTACTTC. Its protein product is CASSLGTGETQYF.

The chain uses TRBV7-9 and TRBJ2-1; D remains ambiguous. The CDR3 is made up of 13 amino acids. Trimming stripped 5 bases from V and 6 bases from J, with 11 bases between. In germline, CDR1 is SEHNR, CDR2 FQNEAQ (reference sequence). The CDR3 protein is CASSTGRLNEQFF. The CDR3, as DNA: TGTGCCAGCAGCACTGGCCGACTCAATGAGCAGTTCTTC.

The chain is built from TRBV2 and TRBJ1-6; D call uncertain. Germline V lookup: CDR1 SNHLY, CDR2 FYNNEI. CDR3 length: 17 residues. The V gene lost 5 bases and the J gene lost 3 bases, with 17 bases spanning the gap. The CDR3 here is CASSQTMHGIYNSPLHF. CDR3 in DNA: TGTGCCAGCAGTCAGACTATGCACGGGATCTATAATTCACCCCTCCACTTT. Drawing the rest from reference TRBV2 and TRBJ1-6, the complete variable domain is EPEVTQTPSHQVTQMGQEVILRCVPISNHLYFYWYRQILGQKVEFLVSFYNNEISEKSEIFDDQFSVERPDGSNFTLKIRSTKLEDSAMYFCASSQTMHGIYNSPLHFGNGTRLTVT.

CDR3 nucleotide sequence: TGTGCCAGCTCACCAGTTGCGGGGGGCACAGATACGCAGTATTTT. The encoded protein is CASSPVAGGTDTQYF. The genes are TRBV18 and TRBJ2-3; TRBD2 matches at 7 bases. Germline V gene lookup returns CDR1 KGHSH and CDR2 LQKENI. This CDR3 contains 15 residues. Trimming cost V 2 bases and J 1 base; bases outside gene matches: 3.

This chain connects TRBV5-1 to TRBJ2-5; 11 bases are shared with TRBD1. CDR3 length: 16 residues. The junction had 10 bases not matched to a gene; V was cut back by 4 bases and J by 5 bases. Germline V gene sequence: CDR1 SGHRS, CDR2 YFSETQ. DNA of the CDR3: TGCGCCAGCAGCCGCACAGGACAGGGGGCCCGGGAGACCCAGTACTTC. As protein: CASSRTGQGARETQYF.

CDR3 DNA sequence: TGTGCCAGCAGCCCCGCGGGGGACCCCAGCTTCTCCTACGAGCAGTACTTC. It encodes CASSPAGDPSFSYEQYF. This chain connects TRBV5-6 to TRBJ2-7, with 7 bases lining up with TRBD2. The CDR3 loop spans 17 amino acids. Germline CDR1 reads SGHDT; CDR2 reads YYEEEE. The V and J ends lost 4 bases and 0 bases, in that order; junction bases with no gene match: 13. Full variable domain (rest looked up from reference TRBV5-6 and TRBJ2-7): DAGVTQSPTHLIKTRGQQVTLRCSPKSGHDTVSWYQQALGQGPQFIFQYYEEEERQRGNFPDRFSGHQFPNYSSELNVNALLLGDSALYLCASSPAGDPSFSYEQYFGPGTRLTVT.

The gene calls are TRBV19 and TRBJ1-5; 11 bases are shared with TRBD1. The junction had 6 bases not matched to a gene; V was cut back by 6 bases and J by 5 bases. The CDR3 sequence is 15 residues long. Per germline, CDR1 LNHDA and CDR2 SQIVND (reference sequence). Here the CDR3 DNA reads TGTGCCAGTAGCCGGACAGGGGGCGGTTATCAGCCCCAGCATTTT. This encodes CASSRTGGGYQPQHF.

This chain joins TRBV9 and TRBJ1-3; D not certain. The germline gives CDR1 SGDLS, CDR2 YYNGEE. The V end lost 0 bases, the J end lost 0 bases, and 7 bases lay between the germline ends. The CDR3 has 15 amino acids. CDR3 sequence reads: CASSVAGASGNTIYF. CDR3 DNA: TGTGCCAGCAGCGTAGCGGGAGCCTCTGGAAACACCATATATTTT.

A single count supports this clone. The chain links TRBV7-3 to TRBJ1-1; perhaps TRBD1 as D (5 bases). CDR3 length: 14 residues. Germline lookup yields CDR1 SGHTA and CDR2 FQGTGA. V was trimmed by 5 bases and J by 1 base, leaving 11 bases between them. In DNA form, the CDR3 reads TGTGCCAGCAGCCGTGACAGCACGAACACTGAAGCTTTCTTT. Protein product: CASSRDSTNTEAFF.

This clone was recorded a few times. V gene TRBV28 combines with J gene TRBJ1-1; 10 nucleotides match TRBD1. Per the germline V gene, CDR1 is MDHEN and CDR2 is SYDVKM. This CDR3 region has 15 residues. V was clipped by 6 bases and J by 4 bases; unmatched bases: 8. CDR3 nucleotides: TGTGCCAGCAGACCTGACAGGGGGCACGGCACTGAAGCTTTCTTT. As protein: CASRPDRGHGTEAFF.

The count of this clone is one. J is TRBJ2-1 and V is TRBV7-8, with 10 bases matching TRBD2. CDR3 length equals 16 residues. The germline V gene has CDR1 SGHVS and CDR2 FQNEAQ. The J segment lost 5 bases and the V segment lost 1 base, leaving 5 bases of the junction unmatched. This CDR3 reads CASSLVGLAENNEQFF. CDR3 sequence (DNA): TGTGCCAGCAGCTTAGTCGGACTAGCGGAGAACAATGAGCAGTTCTTC.

The rearrangement links TRBV6-5 to TRBJ2-7; 9 positions match TRBD1. The CDR3 extends over 13 amino acids. V was clipped by 7 bases and J by 4 bases; unmatched bases: 5. Germline V gene lookup returns CDR1 MNHEY and CDR2 SVGAGI. CDR3: CASTPGQGYEQYF. DNA for the CDR3: TGTGCCAGCACCCCAGGACAGGGGTACGAGCAGTACTTC.

This chain joins TRBV2 and TRBJ2-1, with D perhaps TRBD1 (6 bases). V was clipped by 7 bases and J by 0 bases, with 13 bases between them. CDR3 length: 15 residues. Germline V lookup: CDR1 SNHLY, CDR2 FYNNEI. This chain's CDR3 is CASIKDRSSYNEQFF. As DNA, the CDR3 is TGTGCCAGCATAAAGGACAGAAGCTCCTACAATGAGCAGTTCTTC.

The V gene is TRBV2, the J gene TRBJ1-4; 11 positions agree with TRBD1. Germline V lookup: CDR1 SNHLY, CDR2 FYNNEI. J was trimmed by 7 bases and V by 6 bases; bases with no gene match: 4. The CDR3 spans 14 residues. The CDR3 loop reads CASRGTGGTEKLFF. The DNA for the CDR3 is TGTGCCAGCAGGGGGACAGGGGGGACTGAAAAACTGTTTTTT.